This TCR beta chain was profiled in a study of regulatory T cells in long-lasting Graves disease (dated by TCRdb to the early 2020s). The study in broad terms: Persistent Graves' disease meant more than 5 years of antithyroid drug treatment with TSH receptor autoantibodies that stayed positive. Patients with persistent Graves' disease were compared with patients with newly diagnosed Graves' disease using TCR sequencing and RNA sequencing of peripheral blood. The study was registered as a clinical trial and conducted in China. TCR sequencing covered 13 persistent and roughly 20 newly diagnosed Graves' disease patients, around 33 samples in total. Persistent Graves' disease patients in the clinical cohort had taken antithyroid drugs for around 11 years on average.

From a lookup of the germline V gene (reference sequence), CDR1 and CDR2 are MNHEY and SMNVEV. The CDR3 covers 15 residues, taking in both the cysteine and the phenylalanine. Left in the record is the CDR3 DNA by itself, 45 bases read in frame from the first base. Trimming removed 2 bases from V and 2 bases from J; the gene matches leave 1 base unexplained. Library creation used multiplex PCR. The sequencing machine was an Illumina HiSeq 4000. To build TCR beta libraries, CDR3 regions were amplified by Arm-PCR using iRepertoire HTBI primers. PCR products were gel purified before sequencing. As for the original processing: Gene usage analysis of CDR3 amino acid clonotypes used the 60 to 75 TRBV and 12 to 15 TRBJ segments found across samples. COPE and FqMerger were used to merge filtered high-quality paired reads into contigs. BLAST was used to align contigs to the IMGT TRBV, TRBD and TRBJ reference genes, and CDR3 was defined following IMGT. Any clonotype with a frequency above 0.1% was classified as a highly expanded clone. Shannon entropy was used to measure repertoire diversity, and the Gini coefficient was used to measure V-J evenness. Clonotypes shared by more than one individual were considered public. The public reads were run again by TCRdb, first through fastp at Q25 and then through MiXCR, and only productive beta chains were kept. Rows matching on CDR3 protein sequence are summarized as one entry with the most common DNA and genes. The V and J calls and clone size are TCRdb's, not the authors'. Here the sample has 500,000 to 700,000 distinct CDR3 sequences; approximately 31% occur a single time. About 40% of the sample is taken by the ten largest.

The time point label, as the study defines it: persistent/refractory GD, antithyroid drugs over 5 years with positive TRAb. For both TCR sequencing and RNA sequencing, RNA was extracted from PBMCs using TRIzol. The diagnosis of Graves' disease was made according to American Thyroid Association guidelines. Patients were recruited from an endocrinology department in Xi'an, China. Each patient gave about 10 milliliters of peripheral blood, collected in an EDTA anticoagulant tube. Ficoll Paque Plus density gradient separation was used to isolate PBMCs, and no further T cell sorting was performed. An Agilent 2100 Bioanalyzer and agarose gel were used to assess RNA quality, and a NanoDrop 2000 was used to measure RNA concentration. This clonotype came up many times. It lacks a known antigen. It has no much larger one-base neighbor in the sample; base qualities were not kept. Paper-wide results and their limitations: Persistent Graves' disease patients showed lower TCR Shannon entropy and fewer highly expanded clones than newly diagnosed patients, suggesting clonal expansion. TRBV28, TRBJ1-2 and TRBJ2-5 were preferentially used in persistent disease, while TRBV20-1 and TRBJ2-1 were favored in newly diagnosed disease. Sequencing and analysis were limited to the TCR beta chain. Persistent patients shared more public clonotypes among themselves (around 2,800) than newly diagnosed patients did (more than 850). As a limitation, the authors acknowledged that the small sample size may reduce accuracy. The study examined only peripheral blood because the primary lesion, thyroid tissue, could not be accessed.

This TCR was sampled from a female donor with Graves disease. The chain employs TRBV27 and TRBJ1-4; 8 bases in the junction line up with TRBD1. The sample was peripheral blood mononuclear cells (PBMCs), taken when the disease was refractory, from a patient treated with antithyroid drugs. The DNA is TGTGCCAGCAGTTTACAGGGGGCGACTAATGAAAAACTGTTTTTT. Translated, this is CASSLQGATNEKLFF.